This T cell receptor beta chain was observed in a study of cytomegalovirus exposure and HLA in healthy donors (dated 2017 in TCRdb). Background on the whole study: An earlier analysis of some 500 of the donors reported 276 Gb of sequence data and around 120 million unique TCR beta sequences from roughly 200 million T cells. Roughly 300 gigabases of sequencing data and around 87 million unique TCR sequences were included in an early release covering about 700 HLA-typed donors. Of the roughly 400 genotyped donors, about 84% fell in the genetic ancestry cluster associated with self-reported Caucasian donors. The aim of the study was to test whether cataloging public T cell receptors could identify signatures of past pathogen exposure. The study profiled the T cell repertoires of fewer than 850 subjects by immunosequencing and related them to cytomegalovirus serostatus. Along with the roughly 610-subject first cohort, a separate validation cohort of over a hundred different subjects was used. The study combined high-throughput TCR immunosequencing, statistical association of individual TCRs with disease status, and machine learning to predict cytomegalovirus infection status. In a later analysis, previously published TCR beta repertoires from 550 to 700 donors were re-analyzed and high-resolution HLA genotyping was added so that TCR occurrence patterns could be studied. Rather than using new phenotypic data, the later analysis identified candidate immune exposures from TCR beta sequences and from how often those sequences occurred across donors. To decide whether each TCR beta V gene segment behaved as functional or pseudogenic, an earlier analysis of fewer than 750 of the donors relied on high-throughput TCR beta sequencing. Donor age, sex, ethnicity and CMV serostatus were compiled together with the repertoire data. A later genetic analysis took genome-wide SNP genotypes for about 55% of the roughly 670 donors and used that subset as a discovery cohort. All discovery cohort repertoires had been generated using a single sequencing platform. HLA typing included class I and class II loci at four-digit resolution. Typing coverage differed by locus: A, B, C, DRB1 and DQB1 were typed in about 620-640 donors, DQA1 in 522, DPA1 in some 570, and DPB1 in roughly 450. About five DR-DQ haplotypes were treated as single units for association and clustering because of strong linkage in the cohort. Among around 400 genotyped donors of the cohort, an average of roughly 240,000 unique TCR beta nucleotide sequences were sequenced per donor, around 18% of them non-productive.

Receptor libraries were prepared by the immunoSEQ multiplex PCR assay. The multiplex PCR relied on a mix of 60 forward primers for TCR Vbeta segments and 13 reverse primers for TCR Jbeta segments. A multiplex PCR assay on genomic DNA amplified the CDR3 region of rearranged TCR beta genes. On the Illumina HiSeq System, the amplified TCR beta libraries were sequenced as 87-base-pair reads. Per the original workflow: A later analysis counted about 80 million unique TCR beta chains across the 600 to 850 repertoires, and 10 million to 12 million of these chains were shared by at least two donors. To remove PCR and sequencing errors, raw reads were error-corrected and collapsed into unique sequences using a nearest-neighbor algorithm that merged closely related sequences. V, D and J gene segments were assigned by aligning CDR3 sequences to IMGT reference sequences. Each retained sequence needed at least a six-nucleotide match to both a V gene segment and a J gene segment. Rearrangements were classified as productive when the CDR3 lacked stop codons and remained in frame with V and J, and all other rearrangements were classified as non-productive. CDR3 was defined according to IMGT convention as the region running from the second conserved V-encoded cysteine to the conserved J-encoded phenylalanine. The earlier analysis of some 600 of the donors excluded sequences that lacked an unambiguous match to a single V gene segment. An earlier analysis of 450 to 650 of the donors called V segments functional above 56.7% productive rearrangements and segregating when the between-donor standard deviation exceeded 5%. A statistical classification framework was developed to diagnose cytomegalovirus status using the catalog of TCR beta chain sequences. V and J gene assignment, in a later analysis, came from comparing TCR nucleotide sequences with IMGT/GENE-DB human TR gene sequences. The TCRdist pipeline was used in a later analysis to assign CDR3 sequences and most-parsimonious VDJ recombination scenarios. In a later analysis, each TCR beta chain was defined by its CDR3 amino acid sequence together with its V-gene family, and reads without a unique V-gene family were excluded. In a later analysis, 450 to 600 highly shared, low-generation-probability nucleotide sequences were removed to address suspected cross-contamination and a sequencing artifact. In a later analysis, a clonal expansion index for each public chain was calculated from normalized within-repertoire ranks of inferred template counts. A later analysis computed generation probabilities with a VDJ recombination model fitted to out-of-frame rearrangements, and checked the results against IGoR. In a later analysis, TCR-TCR, TCR-HLA and TCR-CMV co-occurrence was scored with hypergeometric tests, and a repertoire-size bias correction was applied to TCR pairs. To estimate false discovery rates, a later analysis permuted the HLA or CMV assignments 20 times. A later analysis grouped co-occurring TCRs with DBSCAN, adding TCRdist sequence similarity when clustering within HLA-allele-positive subsets. Co-occurrence clustering excluded repertoires with fewer than 30,000 or more than 120,000 public chains, plus five with anomalous nucleotide sharing. TCRdb took this table from immuneACCESS and kept in-frame rearrangements with V and J called. Such tables lack part of the clones; where checked against another copy, unresolved V genes explain under half of the gap, and the rest is unexplained. V, J and clone size are those of that table, while D and trimming were read from the DNA. The sample records over 250,000 clones, approximately 90% of which are singletons. Roughly 4% of the sample rests with the top ten.

To note about this clone: Its binding antigen is unknown. Base qualities are not recorded, but no much larger clone differs from it by a single base.

The cohort consisted of 670 or so healthy bone marrow donors. At the time of sampling, every cohort member was nominally healthy, though immune exposures that went unrecorded were likely present. The donor was CMV seropositive and was included in the group of approximately 310 seropositive cohort members. A peripheral blood sample was collected from each donor, and TCR beta sequencing was performed on peripheral blood mononuclear cells. Genomic DNA was extracted from the blood cell samples with the Qiagen DNeasy Blood Extraction Kit. The V end loses 10 bases and the J end loses 2 bases, and a stretch of 12 bases separates them. Spanning cysteine to phenylalanine, the CDR3 consists of 13 amino acids. The entry retains the CDR3 DNA only, 39 bases that are in frame from base 1. The germline V gene (reference sequence) specifies LNHDA as CDR1 and SQIVND as CDR2. What the authors observed across the whole study: A later analysis reported that several top co-occurrence clusters appeared linked to parvovirus B19, influenza, CMV and Epstein-Barr virus. A cluster of highly shared sequence variants was judged likely to represent a technical artifact of the sequencing pipeline. A further reported finding was that TCR beta sequences accurately predicted the HLA-A and HLA-B alleles for most subjects in the first cohort. Because some donors lacked HLA typing at each locus, the association tests relied only on the typed subset. A few of the identified cytomegalovirus-associated TCR beta chains were confirmed in vitro to be specific for cytomegalovirus antigens. Strong co-occurrence of HLA alleles, especially DR and DQ, made assigning TCR associations to individual alleles difficult. Because the 87-base-pair reads could not distinguish some IMGT-functional V segments, including TRBV6-2 and TRBV6-3, those segments were excluded. Broadly in line with IMGT annotations, most TCR beta V segments showed up in productive rearrangements about 90% or about 30% of the time in an earlier analysis of under 700 of the donors. Across donors, most TCR sequences were observed very rarely, whereas some public TCRs were present in many individuals. In a later genetic analysis, fewer N-insertions in productive TCRs were reported among donors in an Asian-associated ancestry cluster than the approximately 670-donor mean. A later analysis found that most CMV-associated TCR beta chains appeared HLA-restricted, with HLA associations seemingly driven largely by CMV exposure. Because counts were too low, 15 to 20 rarely observed V segments, including chromosome 9 orphons, were excluded from the earlier analysis of about 500 of the donors. According to a later analysis, TCR association rates differed among HLA loci, with DRB1 alleles showing the most associated TCRs and HLA-C alleles showing the fewest. According to the authors, the approach could potentially be generalized to other disease states and immunological phenotypes. In this cohort, only TCR beta chains were sequenced, and detectable features were limited by the absence of alpha or paired-chain data. Sequencing depth was assumed to be roughly uniform across donors in the presence/absence analyses, though that assumption may not hold. In a later genetic analysis, a missense DCLRE1C variant was associated with V-gene and J-gene trimming of TCR beta chains, and the association was replicated in an independent cohort. Immune exposure information for the cohort was limited to CMV serostatus. A later analysis associated about 17,000 TCR beta sequences with specific HLA alleles at a false discovery rate of 0.05. A later analysis found that HLA-associated TCR beta chains were more clonally expanded and had lower generation probabilities than equally common non-associated chains. The study gave a list of some 150 TCR beta chains associated with cytomegalovirus. Correlated functional status among segregating V segments might be attributable to linkage disequilibrium, but an unknown experimental factor could not be ruled out. Cytomegalovirus status was reported to be diagnosed by the classifier with high specificity and sensitivity in both the original and validation cohorts.

This chain joins TRBV19 to TRBJ2-1; matching of 5 bases hints at TRBD2 as the D gene. The receptor comes from a man aged 40-55 years in good health and CMV-seropositive. The sequenced sample was PBMCs. The sequenced DNA: TGTGCCACCACGGACTGGACCTACAATGAGCAGTTCTTC. It encodes CATTDWTYNEQFF.